The T cell receptor beta chain under discussion was sequenced for a study of cytomegalovirus exposure and HLA in healthy donors. The study, taken as a whole, reports: According to a subsequent analysis, TCR clusters from the first cohort were inclined to appear together in the roughly 120 validation repertoires.

On this clone: Its antigen is unidentified.

Sequencing used immunoSEQ multiplex PCR; TCRdb keeps in-frame clones, though not all of them. The sample shows over 150,000 clones, about 86% of them seen only once. J was trimmed by 8 bases and V by 5 bases; bases with no gene match: 6. The CDR3 spans 14 residues. The germline CDR1 and CDR2 sequences are SGHTA and FQGTGA. The specimen was PBMCs. The TCR originated in a young man in good health and CMV-seropositive. The rearrangement joins TRBV7-3 to TRBJ2-1, with 10 bases identical to TRBD2. This CDR3 is CASSPGLAFDEQFF. CDR3 sequence (DNA): TGTGCCAGCAGCCCGGGACTAGCGTTTGATGAGCAGTTCTTC. The complete variable domain, with remaining parts taken from reference TRBV7-3 and TRBJ2-1, reads GAGVSQTPSNKVTEKGKYVELRCDPISGHTALYWYRQSLGQGPEFLIYFQGTGAADDSGLPNDRFFAVRPEGSVSTLKIQRTERGDSAVYLCASSPGLAFDEQFFGPGTRLTVL.